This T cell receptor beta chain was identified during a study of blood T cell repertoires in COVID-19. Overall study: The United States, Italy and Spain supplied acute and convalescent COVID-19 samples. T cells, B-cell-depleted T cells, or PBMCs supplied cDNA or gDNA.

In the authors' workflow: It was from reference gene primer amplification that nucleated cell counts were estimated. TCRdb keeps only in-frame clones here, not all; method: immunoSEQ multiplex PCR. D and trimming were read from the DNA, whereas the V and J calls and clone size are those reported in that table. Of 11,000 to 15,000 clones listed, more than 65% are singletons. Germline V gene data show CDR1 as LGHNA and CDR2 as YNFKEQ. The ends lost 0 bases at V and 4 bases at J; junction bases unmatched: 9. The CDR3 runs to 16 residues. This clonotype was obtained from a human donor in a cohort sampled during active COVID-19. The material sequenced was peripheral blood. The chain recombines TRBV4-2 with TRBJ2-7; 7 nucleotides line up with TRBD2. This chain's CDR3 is CASSQDWAGVFYEQYF. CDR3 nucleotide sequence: TGTGCCAGCAGCCAAGATTGGGCGGGAGTGTTTTACGAGCAGTACTTC.